This entry concerns a single T cell receptor (beta chain). Antigen: not known. Per the germline V gene, CDR1 is SGDLS and CDR2 is YYNGEE. Trimming removed 3 bases from V and 3 bases from J; junction bases left unmatched: 2. This CDR3 comprises 14 residues. This sample is drawn from a study of blood T cells in healthy people across ages. Overall study findings and caveats: It was found that TCR beta diversity correlated strongly with the percentage of naive T cells.

With a J-beta primer mix and a sample-barcoded 5' primer, a second PCR ran about 7 to 12 cycles. Tagging of each cDNA molecule was performed by a template-switch adaptor with 12 random nucleotides. TCRdb independently ran MiXCR on the 5' RACE reads; one entry per CDR3 protein. This sample has 1.5 million to 2 million distinct CDR3 sequences; 49% occur once, and the top ten carry less than 2.5%. Material for sequencing was blood. The receptor comes from a woman aged 40-49 years in good health. This rearrangement joins TRBV9 to TRBJ2-2, with 7 nucleotides matching TRBD1. CDR3 protein: CASSGTGYTGELFF. The DNA of the CDR3 is TGTGCCAGCAGCGGGACAGGATACACCGGGGAGCTGTTTTTT.